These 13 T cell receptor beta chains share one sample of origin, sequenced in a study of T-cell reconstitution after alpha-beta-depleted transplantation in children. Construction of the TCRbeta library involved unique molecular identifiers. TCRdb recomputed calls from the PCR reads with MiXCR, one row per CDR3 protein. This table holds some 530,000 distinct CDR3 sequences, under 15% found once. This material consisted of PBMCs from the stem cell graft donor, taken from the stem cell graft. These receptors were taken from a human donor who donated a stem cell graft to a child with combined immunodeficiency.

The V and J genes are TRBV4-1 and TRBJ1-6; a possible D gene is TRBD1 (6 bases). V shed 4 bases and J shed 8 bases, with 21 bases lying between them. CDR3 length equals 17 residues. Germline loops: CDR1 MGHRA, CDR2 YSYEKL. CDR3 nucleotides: TGCGCCAGCAGCCCCCCTCCTCGCCAGGGGAGGTATTCACCCCTCCACTTT. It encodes CASSPPPRQGRYSPLHF.

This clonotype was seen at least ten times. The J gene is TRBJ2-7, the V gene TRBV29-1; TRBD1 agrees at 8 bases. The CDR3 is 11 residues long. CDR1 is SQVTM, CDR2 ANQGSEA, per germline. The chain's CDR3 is CTAQGAGEQYF. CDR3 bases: TGCACCGCCCAGGGGGCCGGCGAGCAGTACTTC.

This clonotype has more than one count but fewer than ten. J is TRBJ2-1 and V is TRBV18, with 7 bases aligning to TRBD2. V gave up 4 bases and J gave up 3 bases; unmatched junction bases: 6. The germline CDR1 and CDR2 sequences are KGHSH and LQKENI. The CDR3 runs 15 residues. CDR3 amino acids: CASSLVSGDYNEQFF. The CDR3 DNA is TGTGCCAGCTCACTGGTAAGCGGGGACTACAATGAGCAGTTCTTC.

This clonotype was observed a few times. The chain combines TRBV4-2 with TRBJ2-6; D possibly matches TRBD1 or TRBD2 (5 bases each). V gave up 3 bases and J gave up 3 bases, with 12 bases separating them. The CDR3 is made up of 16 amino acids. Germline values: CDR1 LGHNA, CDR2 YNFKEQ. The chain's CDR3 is CASSQRLGDGANVLTF. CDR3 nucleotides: TGTGCCAGCAGCCAGAGGCTGGGGGATGGGGCCAACGTCCTGACTTTC.

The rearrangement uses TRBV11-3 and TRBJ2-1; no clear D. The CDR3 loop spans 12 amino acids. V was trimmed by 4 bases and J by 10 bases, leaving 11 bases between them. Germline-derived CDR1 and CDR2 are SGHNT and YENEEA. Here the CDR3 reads CASSSLSIEQFF. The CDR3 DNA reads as TGTGCCAGCAGCTCGCTGTCAATCGAGCAGTTCTTC.

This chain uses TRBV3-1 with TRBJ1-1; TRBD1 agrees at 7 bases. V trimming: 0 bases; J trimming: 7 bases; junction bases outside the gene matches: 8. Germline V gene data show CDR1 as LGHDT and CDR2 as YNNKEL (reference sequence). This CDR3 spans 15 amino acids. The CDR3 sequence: CASSQDPTGHIEAFF. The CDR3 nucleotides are TGTGCCAGCAGCCAAGACCCGACAGGGCATATTGAAGCTTTCTTT.

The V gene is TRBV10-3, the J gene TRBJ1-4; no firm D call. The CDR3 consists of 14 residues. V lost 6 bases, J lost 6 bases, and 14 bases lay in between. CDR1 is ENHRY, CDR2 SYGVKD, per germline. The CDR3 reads CAIRREGLDEKLFF. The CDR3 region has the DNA TGTGCCATCAGACGGGAGGGATTGGATGAAAAACTGTTTTTT.

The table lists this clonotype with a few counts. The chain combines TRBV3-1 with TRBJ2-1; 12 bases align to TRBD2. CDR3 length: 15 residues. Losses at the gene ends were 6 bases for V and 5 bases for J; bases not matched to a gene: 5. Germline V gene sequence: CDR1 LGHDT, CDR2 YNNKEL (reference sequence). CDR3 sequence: CASSRLAGVDNEQFF. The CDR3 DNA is TGTGCCAGCAGTCGACTAGCGGGGGTTGACAATGAGCAGTTCTTC.

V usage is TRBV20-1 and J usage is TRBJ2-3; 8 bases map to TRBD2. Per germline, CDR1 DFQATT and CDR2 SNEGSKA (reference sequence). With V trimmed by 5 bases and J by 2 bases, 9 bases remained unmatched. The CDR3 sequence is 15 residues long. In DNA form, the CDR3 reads TGCAGTGCTTACCCGGGACTAGTCCCCACAGATACGCAGTATTTT. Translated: CSAYPGLVPTDTQYF.

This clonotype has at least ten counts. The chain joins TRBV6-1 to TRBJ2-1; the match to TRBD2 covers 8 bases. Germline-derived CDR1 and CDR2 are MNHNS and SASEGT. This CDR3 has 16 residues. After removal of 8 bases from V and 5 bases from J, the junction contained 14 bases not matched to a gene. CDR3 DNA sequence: TGTGCCAGCTCCGACCCCGGGGGGGGACGGCACAATGAGCAGTTCTTC. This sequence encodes CASSDPGGGRHNEQFF.

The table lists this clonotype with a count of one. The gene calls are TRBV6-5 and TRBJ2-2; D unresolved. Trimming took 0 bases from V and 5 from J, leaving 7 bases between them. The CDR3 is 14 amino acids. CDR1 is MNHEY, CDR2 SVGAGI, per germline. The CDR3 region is CASSYSGLTGELFF. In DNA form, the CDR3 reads TGTGCCAGCAGTTACTCCGGGTTGACCGGGGAGCTGTTTTTT.

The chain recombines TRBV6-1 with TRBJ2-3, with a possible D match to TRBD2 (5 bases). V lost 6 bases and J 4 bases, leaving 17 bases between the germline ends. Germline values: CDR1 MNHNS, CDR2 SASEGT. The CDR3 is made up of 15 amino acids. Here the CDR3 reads CASSLSPSGSDTQYF. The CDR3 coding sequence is TGTGCCAGCAGCCTCTCCCCCTCGGGGTCAGATACGCAGTATTTT.

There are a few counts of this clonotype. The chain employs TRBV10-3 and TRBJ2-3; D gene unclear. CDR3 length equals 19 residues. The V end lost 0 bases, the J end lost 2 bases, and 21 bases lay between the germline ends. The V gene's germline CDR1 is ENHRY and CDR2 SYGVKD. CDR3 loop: CAISESVRRPVVSTDTQYF. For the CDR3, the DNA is TGTGCCATCAGTGAGTCGGTGAGACGGCCCGTGGTTTCCACAGATACGCAGTATTTT.